The 6 T cell receptor beta chains reported below all come from one sample, sequenced in a study of cytomegalovirus exposure and HLA in healthy donors. This PCR relied on a set of 60 Vbeta primers and 13 Jbeta primers. Libraries were prepared by immunoSEQ multiplex PCR; TCRdb keeps only in-frame clonotypes and omits some of them. The sample carries under 200,000 clones, roughly 80% recorded once. Sequencing was performed on PBMCs. The origin of the receptors is a woman under 40 in good health and CMV-seronegative.

V usage is TRBV14 and J usage is TRBJ2-6; TRBD1 agrees at 10 bases. V dropped 3 bases and J dropped 3; count of bases not matched to a gene: 5. The CDR3 is made up of 17 amino acids. The germline V gene has CDR1 SGHDN and CDR2 FVKESK. The CDR3 nucleotides read TGTGCCAGCAGCCACAGACAGGGGGCTAGTGGGGCCAACGTCCTGACTTTC. Translating gives CASSHRQGASGANVLTF.

The gene calls are TRBV5-1 and TRBJ1-1, with D possibly matching TRBD1 (6 bases). Germline CDR1 reads SGHRS; CDR2 reads YFSETQ. CDR3 length: 16 residues. The V and J ends lost 1 base and 5 bases respectively, with 18 bases between them. CDR3 region: CASSLLTTGLGTEAFF. Here the CDR3 DNA reads TGCGCCAGCAGCTTGTTAACCACAGGGCTTGGGACTGAAGCTTTCTTT.

This chain uses TRBV30 with TRBJ2-2; D is perhaps TRBD2 (6 bases). V was trimmed by 4 bases and J by 3 bases, leaving 12 bases between them. This CDR3 spans 14 amino acids. Germline CDR1 and CDR2: GTSNPN and SVGIG (reference sequence). CDR3 amino acids: CAWTRGYDTGELFF. CDR3 nucleotide sequence: TGTGCCTGGACCCGGGGGTACGACACCGGGGAGCTGTTTTTT.

The chain has TRBV7-8 and TRBJ2-1; TRBD1 matches 12 bases. Germline V gene lookup returns CDR1 SGHVS and CDR2 FQNEAQ. The CDR3 runs 16 residues. With V trimmed by 5 bases and J by 3 bases, 5 bases remained unmatched. The CDR3 sequence: CASSPGTGGFYNEQFF. The CDR3 DNA is TGTGCCAGCAGCCCCGGGACAGGGGGCTTCTACAATGAGCAGTTCTTC.

V usage is TRBV6-4 and J usage is TRBJ1-6, with 7 bases aligning to TRBD1. Germline CDR1 reads MRHNA; CDR2 reads SNTAGT. With 6 bases clipped from V and 7 bases from J, the junction kept 9 bases outside the gene matches. This CDR3 has 15 residues. CDR3 DNA: TGTGCCAGCAGGGTCATGGGGACAGTAAATTCACCCCTCCACTTT. Residues: CASRVMGTVNSPLHF.

V is TRBV7-2 and J is TRBJ2-6, with D uncertain. Looked up from germline, CDR1 is SGHTA and CDR2 is FQGNSA. V was shortened by 3 bases and J by 0 bases, with 3 bases between the two germline ends. This CDR3 has 14 amino acids. The CDR3 sequence: CASSFLSGANVLTF. CDR3 nucleotides: TGTGCCAGCAGCTTTCTCTCTGGGGCCAACGTCCTGACTTTC.